This entry is about one TCR beta chain. A read error is possible here, since a much larger clone lies one base away. The data derive from a study of tumor-infiltrating lymphocytes in primary liver carcinoma. V was trimmed by 5 bases and J by 9 bases, leaving 11 bases between them. The CDR3 spans 12 residues. Unsorted bulk tissue (about 20-32 mg) underwent RNA and DNA co-extraction. TCR beta cDNA was prepared out of approximately 500 ng total RNA by means of a constant-region primer. It was through three nested multiplex PCR rounds of slightly modified ARM-PCR that TCR beta libraries arose. TRBV1-TRBV30 forward primers and a C-beta reverse primer were used in the first two PCR rounds, which each ran for approximately 9 cycles. TCRdb called the multiplex PCR reads again in MiXCR, with one record for every CDR3 protein. The sample has about 100,000 distinct CDR3 sequences, more than 65% seen once.

This TCR derives from a woman aged 55-70 years with primary liver carcinoma and hepatitis B virus infection. Sequenced: liver tumor tissue from sampling region 5. Subset denoted: tumor region T5, tumor centre. The J gene is TRBJ2-1, the V gene TRBV12-3 or TRBV12-4; D gene ambiguous. CDR3 sequence reads: CASSTSFSEQFF. In nucleotides, the CDR3 is TGTGCCAGCAGTACATCGTTCAGTGAGCAGTTCTTC.